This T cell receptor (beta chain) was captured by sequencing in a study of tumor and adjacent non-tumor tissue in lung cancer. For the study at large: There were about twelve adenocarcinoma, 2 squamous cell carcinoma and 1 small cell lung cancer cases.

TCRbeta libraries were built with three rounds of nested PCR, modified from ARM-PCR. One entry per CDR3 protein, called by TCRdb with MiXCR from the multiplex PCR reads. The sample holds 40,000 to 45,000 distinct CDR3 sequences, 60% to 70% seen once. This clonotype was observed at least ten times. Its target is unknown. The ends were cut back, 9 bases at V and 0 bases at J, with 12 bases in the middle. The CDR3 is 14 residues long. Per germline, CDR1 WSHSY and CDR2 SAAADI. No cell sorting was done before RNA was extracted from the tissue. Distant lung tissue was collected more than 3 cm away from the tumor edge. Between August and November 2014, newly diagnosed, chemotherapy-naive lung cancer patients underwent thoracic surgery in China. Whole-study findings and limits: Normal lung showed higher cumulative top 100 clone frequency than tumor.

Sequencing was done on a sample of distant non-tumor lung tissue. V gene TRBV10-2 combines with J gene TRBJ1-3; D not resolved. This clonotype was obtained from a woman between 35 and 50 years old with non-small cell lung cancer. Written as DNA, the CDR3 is TGCGCCAGTTGCCGGATGATCTCTGGAAACACCATATATTTT. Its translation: CASCRMISGNTIYF.